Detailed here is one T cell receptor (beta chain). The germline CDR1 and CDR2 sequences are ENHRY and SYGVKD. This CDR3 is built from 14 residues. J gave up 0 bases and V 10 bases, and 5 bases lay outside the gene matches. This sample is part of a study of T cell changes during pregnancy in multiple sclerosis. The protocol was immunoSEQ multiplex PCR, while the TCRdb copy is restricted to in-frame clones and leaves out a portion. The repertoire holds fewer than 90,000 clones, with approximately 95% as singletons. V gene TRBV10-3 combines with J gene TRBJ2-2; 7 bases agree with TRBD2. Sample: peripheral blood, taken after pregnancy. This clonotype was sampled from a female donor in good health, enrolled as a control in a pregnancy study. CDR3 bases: TGTGCCACCGCTCTAGCGGCGAACACCGGGGAGCTGTTTTTT. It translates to CATALAANTGELFF.